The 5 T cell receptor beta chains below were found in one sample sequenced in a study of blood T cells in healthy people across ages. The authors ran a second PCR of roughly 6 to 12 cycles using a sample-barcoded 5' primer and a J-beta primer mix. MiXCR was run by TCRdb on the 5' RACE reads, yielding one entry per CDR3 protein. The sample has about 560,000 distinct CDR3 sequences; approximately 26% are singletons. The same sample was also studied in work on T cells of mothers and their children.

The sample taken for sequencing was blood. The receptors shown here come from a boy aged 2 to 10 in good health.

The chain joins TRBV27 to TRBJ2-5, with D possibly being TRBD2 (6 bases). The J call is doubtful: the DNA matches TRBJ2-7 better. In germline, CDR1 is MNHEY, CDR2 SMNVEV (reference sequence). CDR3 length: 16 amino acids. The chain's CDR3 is CASSLRASVSSYEQYF. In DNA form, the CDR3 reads TGTGCCAGCAGTTTAAGGGCTAGCGTGAGCTCCTACGAGCAGTACTTC.

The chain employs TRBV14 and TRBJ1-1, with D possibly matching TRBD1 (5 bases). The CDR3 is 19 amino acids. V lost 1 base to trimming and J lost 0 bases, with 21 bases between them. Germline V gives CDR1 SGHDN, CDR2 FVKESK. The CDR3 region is CASSQGARGAPPLNTEAFF. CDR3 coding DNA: TGTGCCAGCAGCCAAGGCGCGCGCGGGGCACCACCTCTGAACACTGAAGCTTTCTTT.

CDR3 amino acids: CASSLLAGALTDTQYF. CDR3 DNA: TGTGCCAGCAGCTTATTAGCGGGGGCACTCACAGATACGCAGTATTTT. The chain combines TRBV13 with TRBJ2-3, with 9 bases matching TRBD2. V lost 2 bases, J lost 2 bases, and 5 bases stayed unmatched. The CDR3 length is 16 residues. CDR1 is PRHDT and CDR2 is FYEKMQ in the germline V gene (reference sequence).

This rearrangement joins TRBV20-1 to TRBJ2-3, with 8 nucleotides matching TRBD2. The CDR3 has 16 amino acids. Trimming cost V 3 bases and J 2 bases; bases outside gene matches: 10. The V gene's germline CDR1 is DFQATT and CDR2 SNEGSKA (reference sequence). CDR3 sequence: CSASPTLAANTDTQYF. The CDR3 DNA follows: TGCAGTGCTAGCCCCACACTAGCGGCGAACACAGATACGCAGTATTTT.

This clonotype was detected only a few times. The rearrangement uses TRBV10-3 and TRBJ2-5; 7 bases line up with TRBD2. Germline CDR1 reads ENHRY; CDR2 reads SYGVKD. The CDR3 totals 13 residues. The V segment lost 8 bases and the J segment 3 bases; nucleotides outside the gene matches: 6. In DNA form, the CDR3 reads TGTGCCATCGGTCGGGAGGAGGAAGAGACCCAGTACTTC. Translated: CAIGREEEETQYF.